This T cell receptor (beta chain) originates from a study of CD8 T cells in ankylosing spondylitis. Using its own MiXCR run on the 5' RACE reads, TCRdb lists one record per CDR3 protein. The sample comprises approximately 300,000 distinct CDR3 sequences, around 8% of which are singletons, and roughly 15% rests with the top ten. Comments on this clonotype: Its antigen is still unknown.

Study results and limitations: Seemingly characteristic of ankylosing spondylitis blood was a TCR beta motif consisting of about 8 highly homologous variants.

The CDR3 totals 15 residues. The ends lost 2 bases at V and 2 bases at J; junction bases unmatched: 4. Looked up from germline, CDR1 is DFQATT and CDR2 is SNEGSKA (reference sequence). This chain uses TRBV20-1 with TRBJ2-1, with 9 bases that match TRBD2. The sequenced material came from blood, either unsorted or a sorted T cell fraction (not recorded which). The TCR comes from a male donor with ankylosing spondylitis. As DNA, the CDR3 is TGCAGTGCTAGAAAGCGGGAGGTTCCCTACAATGAGCAGTTCTTC. Encoded protein: CSARKREVPYNEQFF.